Listed here are 4 T cell receptor beta chains from one sample, sequenced in a study of regulatory T cells in long-lasting Graves disease. Combining iRepertoire HTBI primers with Arm-PCR of CDR3 regions, the authors built TCR beta libraries. TCRdb re-analysed the multiplex PCR reads in MiXCR, keeping a single row per CDR3 protein. This table has 600,000 to 850,000 distinct CDR3 sequences, 25% to 30% appearing once. The time point is: persistent/refractory GD, antithyroid drugs over 5 years with positive TRAb. PBMCs were the source of the RNA used for TCR sequencing. Source: peripheral blood mononuclear cells (PBMCs), taken when the disease was refractory, from a patient treated with antithyroid drugs. The receptors here all came from a female donor with Graves disease.

The chain recombines TRBV19 with TRBJ1-5, with D hard to call. V dropped 3 bases and J dropped 6 bases, with 9 bases sitting between them. The CDR3 loop spans 13 amino acids. CDR1 is LNHDA, CDR2 SQIVND, per germline (reference sequence). In nucleotides, the CDR3 is TGTGCCAGTAGTATTCCCCCTCTTCAGCCCCAGCATTTT. Protein: CASSIPPLQPQHF. The variable domain in full, completed from reference TRBV19 and TRBJ1-5, reads DGGITQSPKYLFRKEGQNVTLSCEQNLNHDAMYWYRQDPGQGLRLIYYSQIVNDFQKGDIAEGYSVSREKKESFPLTVTSAQKNPTAFYLCASSIPPLQPQHFGDGTRLSIL.

This clonotype was observed at least ten times. The chain joins TRBV2 to TRBJ1-1; TRBD1 aligns across 9 bases. CDR3 length: 15 residues. The V gene's germline CDR1 is SNHLY and CDR2 FYNNEI. The V and J ends lost 4 bases and 4 bases, in that order; junction bases with no gene match: 7. This CDR3 reads CASSAGGQGSTEAFF. The CDR3 DNA reads as TGTGCCAGCAGTGCGGGGGGACAGGGTAGCACTGAAGCTTTCTTT.

The chain recombines TRBV7-3 with TRBJ1-4; no reliable D call. The V end lost 6 bases, the J end lost 3 bases, and 11 bases lay between the germline ends. Germline loops: CDR1 SGHTA, CDR2 FQGTGA. The CDR3 is 14 amino acids. The CDR3 spells CASRQVDSNEKLFF. In DNA form, the CDR3 reads TGTGCCAGCAGACAAGTGGATTCTAATGAAAAACTGTTTTTT.

In this sample, this clonotype turned up a few times. The chain recombines TRBV18 with TRBJ1-1; D is undetermined. The CDR3 contains 14 residues. V was trimmed by 2 bases and J by 7 bases, leaving 14 bases between them. CDR1 and CDR2 (germline): KGHSH, LQKENI. CDR3 sequence: CASSPRSQDDEAFF. The CDR3 DNA follows: TGTGCCAGCTCACCAAGAAGTCAGGATGATGAAGCTTTCTTT.